Presented here are 6 T cell receptor beta chains from one specimen sequenced in a study of identical twins. Via MiXCR, TCRdb re-called the 5' RACE reads, giving one row per CDR3 protein. In the table there are some 500,000 distinct CDR3 sequences, more than 13% of which are singletons. This same sample was also part of a study on yellow fever vaccine responses in identical twins.

The sample taken for sequencing was CD4+ T cells sorted from blood. The receptor source for this set is a young woman in good health.

This clonotype was counted a few times. The rearrangement uses TRBV20-1 and TRBJ2-1, with TRBD2 as a possible D gene (5 bases). Germline V gene data show CDR1 as DFQATT and CDR2 as SNEGSKA (reference sequence). The CDR3 runs 14 residues. V lost 6 bases and J lost 0, with 12 bases in between. This CDR3 reads CSATDYDSYNEQFF. In DNA, the CDR3 is TGCAGTGCCACCGACTACGACTCCTACAATGAGCAGTTCTTC.

In this sample, this clonotype turned up many times. The chain is built from TRBV12-3 or TRBV12-4 and TRBJ1-5; TRBD1 is a possible D gene (5 bases). This CDR3 is 15 amino acids long. V was pared by 2 bases and J by 5 bases, with 13 bases between. The DNA of the CDR3 is TGTGCCAGCAGTTTACACCGGGACGGGGATCAGCCCCAGCATTTT. Translating it yields CASSLHRDGDQPQHF.

This clonotype was counted between two and nine times. Here the CDR3 DNA reads TGTGCCAGCAGCCAAGCGGGGGGGAATTCACCCCTCCACTTT. This encodes CASSQAGGNSPLHF. The chain recombines TRBV3-1 with TRBJ1-6, with D possibly matching TRBD1 (5 bases). This CDR3 is built from 14 residues. From germline, CDR1 is LGHDT and CDR2 YNNKEL (reference sequence). Between the trimmed V and J ends, which lost 1 base and 7 bases, there was a span of 8 bases.

This chain uses TRBV28 with TRBJ1-2, with 7 nucleotides matching TRBD1. The CDR3 runs to 13 residues. CDR1 is MDHEN and CDR2 is SYDVKM in the germline V gene. The V and J ends lost 6 bases and 6 bases, in that order; junction bases with no gene match: 7. CDR3 bases: TGTGCCAGCAGGACAGGGACAGTCGATGGCTACACCTTC. Translation: CASRTGTVDGYTF.

This clonotype was observed at least ten times. J is TRBJ1-1 and V is TRBV7-2; D is uncertain. The CDR3 covers 14 residues. V was pared by 1 base and J by 3 bases, with 9 bases between. Germline lookup yields CDR1 SGHTA and CDR2 FQGNSA. CDR3 amino acids: CASSLVVRDTEAFF. The CDR3 DNA is TGTGCCAGCAGCTTAGTTGTTCGGGACACTGAAGCTTTCTTT.

The V call is TRBV2, the J call TRBJ1-3, with 8 bases fitting TRBD1. J gave up 3 bases and V 7 bases, and 11 bases lay outside the gene matches. The CDR3 has 16 amino acids. Germline loops: CDR1 SNHLY, CDR2 FYNNEI. CDR3: CASTTPAGGYGNTIYF. The CDR3 DNA is TGTGCCAGCACCACCCCGGCAGGGGGCTATGGAAACACCATATATTTT.